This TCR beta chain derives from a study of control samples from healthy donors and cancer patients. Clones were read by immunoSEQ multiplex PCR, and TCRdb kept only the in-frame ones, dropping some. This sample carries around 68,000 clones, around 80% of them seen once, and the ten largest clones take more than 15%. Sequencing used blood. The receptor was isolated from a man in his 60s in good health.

In DNA form, the CDR3 reads TGTGCCAGCAGCGTAGCGGGACAGGGCTACAATGAGCAGTTCTTC. Encoded protein: CASSVAGQGYNEQFF. The V and J genes are TRBV9 and TRBJ2-1; 9 bases map to TRBD1. This CDR3 contains 15 residues. Germline CDR1 and CDR2: SGDLS and YYNGEE. V shed 0 bases and J 3 bases; nucleotides not matched to a gene: 1.